By frequency in the sample, the clone carrying this T cell receptor beta chain is medium-sized. The J segment lost 4 bases and the V segment lost 5 bases, leaving 19 bases of the junction unmatched. Per the germline V gene, CDR1 is MDHEN and CDR2 is SYDVKM. CDR3 size: 20 residues. This entry comes from a study of early T cells in non-severe SARS-CoV-2 infection. Study-wide context: Chains stayed unpaired after sequencing of bulk RNA from unsorted whole blood.

As part of library construction, unique molecular identifiers were attached to individual cDNA molecules. TCRdb reanalysed the 5' RACE reads using MiXCR and keeps one entry per CDR3 protein. The sample contains under 20,000 distinct CDR3 sequences, approximately 6.1% of which appear only once. The V gene is TRBV28, the J gene TRBJ2-2; 10 bases line up with TRBD2. The TCR was taken from an adult who was a healthcare worker with PCR-confirmed SARS-CoV-2 infection or an uninfected control (not recorded which). Material for sequencing was whole blood. The CDR3 sequence: CASSLRRESGRAWGTGELFF. Written as DNA, the CDR3 is TGTGCCAGCAGTCTCCGTCGGGAAAGCGGGAGGGCCTGGGGCACCGGGGAGCTGTTTTTT.